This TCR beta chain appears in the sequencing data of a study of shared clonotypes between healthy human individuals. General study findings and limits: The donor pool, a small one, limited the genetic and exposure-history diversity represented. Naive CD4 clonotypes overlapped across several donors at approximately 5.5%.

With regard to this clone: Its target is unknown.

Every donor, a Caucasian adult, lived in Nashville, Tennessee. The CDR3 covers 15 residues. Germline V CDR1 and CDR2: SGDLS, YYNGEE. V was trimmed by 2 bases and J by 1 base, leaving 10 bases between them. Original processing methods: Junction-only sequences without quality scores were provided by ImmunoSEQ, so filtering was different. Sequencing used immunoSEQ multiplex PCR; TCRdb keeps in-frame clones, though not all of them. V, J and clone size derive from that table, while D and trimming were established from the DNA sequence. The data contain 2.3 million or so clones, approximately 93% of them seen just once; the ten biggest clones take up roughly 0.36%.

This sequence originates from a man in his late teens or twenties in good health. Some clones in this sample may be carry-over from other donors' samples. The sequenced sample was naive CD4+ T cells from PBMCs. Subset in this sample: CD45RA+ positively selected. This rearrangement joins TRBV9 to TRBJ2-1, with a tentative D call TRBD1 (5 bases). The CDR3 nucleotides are TGTGCCAGCAGCGTTACAGGAAGGTCCTACAATGAGCAGTTCTTC. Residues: CASSVTGRSYNEQFF.